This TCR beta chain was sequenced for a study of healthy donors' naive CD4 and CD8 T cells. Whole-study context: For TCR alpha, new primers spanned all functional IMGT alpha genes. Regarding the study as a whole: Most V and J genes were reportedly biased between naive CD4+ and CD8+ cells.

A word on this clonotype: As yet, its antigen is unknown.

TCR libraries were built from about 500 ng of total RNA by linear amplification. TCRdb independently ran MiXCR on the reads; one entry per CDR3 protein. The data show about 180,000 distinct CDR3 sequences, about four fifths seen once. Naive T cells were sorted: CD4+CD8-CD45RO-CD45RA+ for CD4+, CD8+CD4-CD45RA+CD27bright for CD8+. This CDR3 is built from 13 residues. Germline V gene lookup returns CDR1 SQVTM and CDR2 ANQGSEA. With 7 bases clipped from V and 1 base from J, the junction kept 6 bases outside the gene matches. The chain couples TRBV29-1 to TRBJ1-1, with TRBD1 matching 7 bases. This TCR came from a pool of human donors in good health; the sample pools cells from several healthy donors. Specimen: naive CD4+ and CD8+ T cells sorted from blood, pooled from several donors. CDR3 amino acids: CSDRGTANTEAFF. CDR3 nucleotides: TGCAGCGACCGAGGGACAGCGAACACTGAAGCTTTCTTT.